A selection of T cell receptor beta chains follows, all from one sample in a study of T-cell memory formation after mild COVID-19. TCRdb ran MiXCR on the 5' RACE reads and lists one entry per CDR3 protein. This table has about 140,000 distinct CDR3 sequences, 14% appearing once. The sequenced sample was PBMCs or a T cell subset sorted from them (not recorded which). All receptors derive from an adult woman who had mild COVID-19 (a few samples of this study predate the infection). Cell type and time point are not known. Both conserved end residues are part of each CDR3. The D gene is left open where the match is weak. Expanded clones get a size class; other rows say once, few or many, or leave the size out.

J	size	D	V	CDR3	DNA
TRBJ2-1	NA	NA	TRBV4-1	CASSQVDEEYNEQFF	TGCGCCAGCAGCCAAGTGGACGAGGAGTACAATGAGCAGTTCTTC
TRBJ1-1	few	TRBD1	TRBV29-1	CSIYAQGEAFF	TGCAGCATTTATGCACAGGGGGAGGCTTTCTTT
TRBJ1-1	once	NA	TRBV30	CAWNLGRVVAFF	TGTGCCTGGAACCTCGGCAGGGTGGTAGCTTTCTTT
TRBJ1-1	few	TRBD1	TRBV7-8	CASSLGDREAFF	TGTGCCAGCAGCTTAGGGGACAGAGAAGCTTTCTTT
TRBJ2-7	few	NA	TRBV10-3	CASLLDSSGYEQYF	TGTGCCAGCCTACTTGACTCGAGCGGGTACGAGCAGTACTTC
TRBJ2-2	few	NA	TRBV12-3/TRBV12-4	CASSLAWWANTGELFF	TGTGCCAGCAGTTTAGCGTGGTGGGCGAACACCGGGGAGCTGTTTTTT
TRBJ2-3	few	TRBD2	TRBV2	CASLGPRLAGVTDTQYF	TGTGCCAGCTTAGGACCTCGACTAGCGGGGGTCACAGATACGCAGTATTTT
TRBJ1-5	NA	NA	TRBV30	CAWRVDSNQPQHF	TGTGCCTGGAGGGTGGATAGCAATCAGCCCCAGCATTTT
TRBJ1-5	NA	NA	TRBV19	CASSILWDSNQPQHF	TGTGCCAGTAGTATCCTGTGGGATAGCAATCAGCCCCAGCATTTT
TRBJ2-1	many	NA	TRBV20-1	CSASQRGLPVYNEQFF	TGCAGTGCCAGCCAGCGAGGGCTTCCCGTCTACAATGAGCAGTTCTTC
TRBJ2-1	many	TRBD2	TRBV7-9	CAIGTSSPYVDEQFF	TGTGCCATAGGGACTAGCTCGCCGTATGTGGATGAGCAGTTCTTC
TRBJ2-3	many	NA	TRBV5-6	CASSLVPGAGDTQYF	TGTGCCAGCAGCTTGGTGCCGGGGGCTGGAGATACGCAGTATTTT
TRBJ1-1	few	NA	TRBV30	CAWDPSPTGTEAFF	TGTGCCTGGGATCCAAGTCCCACGGGCACTGAAGCTTTCTTT
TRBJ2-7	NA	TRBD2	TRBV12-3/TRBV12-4	CASSPSTSPYEQYF	TGTGCCAGCAGTCCATCGACTAGCCCCTACGAGCAGTACTTC
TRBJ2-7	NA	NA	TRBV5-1	CASSPGADSYEQYF	TGCGCCAGCAGCCCCGGGGCAGACTCCTACGAGCAGTACTTC
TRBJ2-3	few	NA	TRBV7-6	CASSPAMAGTDTQYF	TGTGCCAGCAGCCCGGCGATGGCGGGCACAGATACGCAGTATTTT
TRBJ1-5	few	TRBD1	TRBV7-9	CASSDGTGYQPQHF	TGTGCCAGCAGCGACGGGACAGGGTATCAGCCCCAGCATTTT
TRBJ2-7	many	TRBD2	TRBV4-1	CASSQLLAGVYEQYF	TGCGCCAGCAGCCAACTACTAGCGGGTGTCTACGAGCAGTACTTC
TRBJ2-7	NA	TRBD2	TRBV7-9	CASSLQTSGSYEQYF	TGTGCCAGCAGCTTACAGACTAGCGGGAGCTACGAGCAGTACTTC
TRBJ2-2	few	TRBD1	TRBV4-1	CASSRQGRTGELFF	TGCGCCAGCAGCCGACAGGGGCGCACCGGGGAGCTGTTTTTT
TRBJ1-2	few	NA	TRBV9	CASSPGLNYGYTF	TGTGCCAGCAGCCCTGGTCTGAACTATGGCTACACCTTC
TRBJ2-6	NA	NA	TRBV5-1	CASSGVVGGLGSGANVLTF	TGCGCCAGCAGTGGTGTCGTGGGGGGACTGGGCTCTGGGGCCAACGTCCTGACTTTC
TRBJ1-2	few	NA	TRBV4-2	CASSQFSTVGRASVGYTF	TGTGCCAGCAGCCAATTTTCAACAGTGGGACGAGCAAGTGTCGGCTACACCTTC
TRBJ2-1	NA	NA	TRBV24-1	CATSEGQFF	TGTGCCACCAGTGAGGGGCAGTTCTTC
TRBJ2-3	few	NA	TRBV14	CASSQDLRLDTQYF	TGTGCCAGCAGCCAAGATCTTAGACTTGATACGCAGTATTTT
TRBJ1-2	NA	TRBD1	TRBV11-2	CASSTMDRAYGYTF	TGTGCCAGCAGCACGATGGACAGGGCCTATGGCTACACCTTC
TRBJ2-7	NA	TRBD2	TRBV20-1	CSARARWEGEQYF	TGCAGTGCTAGAGCCCGGTGGGAGGGGGAGCAGTACTTC
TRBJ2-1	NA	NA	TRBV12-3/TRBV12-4	CASSQPSSYNEQFF	TGTGCCAGCAGTCAACCGAGCTCCTACAATGAGCAGTTCTTC
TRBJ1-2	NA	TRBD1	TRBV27	CASSLIAGQGSYGYTF	TGTGCCAGCAGTTTAATAGCGGGACAGGGCTCCTATGGCTACACCTTC
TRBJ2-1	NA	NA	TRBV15	CATSPPEPFYNEQFF	TGTGCCACCAGCCCCCCGGAACCGTTCTACAATGAGCAGTTCTTC
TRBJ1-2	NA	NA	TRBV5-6	CASSGGTRNPYGYTF	TGTGCCAGCAGCGGGGGGACTAGGAACCCGTATGGCTACACCTTC
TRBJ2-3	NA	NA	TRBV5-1	CASSFAVGIDTQYF	TGCGCCAGCAGCTTCGCGGTGGGGATAGATACGCAGTATTTT
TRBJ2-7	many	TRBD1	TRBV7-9	CASSSGQGSYEQYF	TGTGCCAGCAGCTCGGGACAGGGATCCTACGAGCAGTACTTC
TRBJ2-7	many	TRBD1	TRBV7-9	CASSSGTGLSEQYF	TGTGCCAGCAGCTCGGGGACAGGCCTGAGTGAGCAGTACTTC
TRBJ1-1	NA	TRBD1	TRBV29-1	CSATGVGGQGDEAFF	TGCAGCGCCACCGGCGTAGGCGGACAGGGGGATGAAGCTTTCTTT
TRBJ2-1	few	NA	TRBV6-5	CASSYAVRAREQFF	TGTGCCAGCAGCTACGCTGTCAGGGCCCGTGAGCAGTTCTTC
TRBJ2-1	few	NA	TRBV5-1	CASSLVPGLPNEQFF	TGCGCCAGCAGCTTGGTCCCGGGACTTCCAAATGAGCAGTTCTTC
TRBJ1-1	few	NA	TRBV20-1	CSADPGPPDTEAFF	TGCAGTGCCGATCCGGGCCCGCCCGACACTGAAGCTTTCTTT
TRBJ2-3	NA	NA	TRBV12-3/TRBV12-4	CASSPRVAASTDTQYF	TGTGCCAGCAGTCCCCGGGTAGCGGCAAGCACAGATACGCAGTATTTT
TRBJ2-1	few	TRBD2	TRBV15	CATSTSGRAFNNEQFF	TGTGCCACCAGCACTAGCGGGAGGGCCTTTAACAATGAGCAGTTCTTC
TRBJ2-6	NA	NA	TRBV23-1	CASSQEISGANVLTF	TGCGCCAGCAGTCAGGAGATCTCTGGGGCCAACGTCCTGACTTTC
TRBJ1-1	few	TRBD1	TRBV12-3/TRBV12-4	CASGTWDSEVNTEAFF	TGTGCCAGCGGAACTTGGGACAGCGAGGTGAACACTGAAGCTTTCTTT
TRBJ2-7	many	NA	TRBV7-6	CASSLAVGSGYEQYF	TGTGCCAGCAGCTTAGCCGTGGGCTCCGGATACGAGCAGTACTTC
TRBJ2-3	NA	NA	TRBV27	CASTSLRAPSTDTQYF	TGTGCCAGCACGTCCCTTCGAGCTCCTAGCACAGATACGCAGTATTTT
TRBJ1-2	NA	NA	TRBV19	CASSIVSWRGSYTF	TGTGCCAGTAGTATAGTTTCCTGGAGGGGTAGCTACACCTTC
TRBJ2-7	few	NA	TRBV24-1	CATSLSHSYEQYF	TGTGCCACCAGTTTGTCGCATTCCTACGAGCAGTACTTC
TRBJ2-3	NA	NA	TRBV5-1	CASSLTTREGTDTQNF	TGCGCCAGCAGCTTGACCACCAGGGAAGGTACGGATACGCAGAATTTT
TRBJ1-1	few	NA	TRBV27	CASSQGWGGNTEAFF	TGTGCCAGCAGCCAGGGTTGGGGTGGAAACACTGAAGCTTTCTTT
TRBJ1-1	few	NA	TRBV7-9	CASSPTGGNTEAFF	TGTGCCAGCAGCCCAACCGGGGGGAACACTGAAGCTTTCTTT
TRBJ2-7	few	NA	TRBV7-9	CASSSRSYEQYF	TGTGCCAGCAGCTCACGATCCTACGAGCAGTACTTC